Listed below are T cell receptor beta chains from one sample, sequenced in a study of blood T cells in healthy people across ages. TCRdb itself ran the 5' RACE reads through MiXCR, one entry per CDR3 protein. Among around 710,000 distinct CDR3 sequences listed, roughly two fifths were seen once. The sample consisted of blood. These receptors were collected from a woman aged 55-70 years in good health. The CDR3 runs from the conserved cysteine through the conserved F or W. D genes are given only for firm matches. Some rows have no size entry. The others give once, few or many, or a class for an expanded clone.

size: few
D: TRBD2
V: TRBV24-1
J: TRBJ2-1
CDR3: CATSDSSGWEYNEQFF
DNA: TGTGCCACCAGTGATTCTAGCGGGTGGGAGTACAATGAGCAGTTCTTC

size: many
D: .
V: TRBV10-3
J: TRBJ1-2
CDR3: CAISESRGYGYTF
DNA: TGTGCCATCAGTGAGTCCCGGGGATATGGCTACACCTTC

size: .
D: .
V: TRBV10-2
J: TRBJ2-4
CDR3: CASSARADIQYF
DNA: TGCGCCAGCAGTGCGAGGGCTGACATTCAGTACTTC

size: .
D: TRBD1
V: TRBV6-2/TRBV6-3
J: TRBJ1-2
CDR3: CASSLDGKGGIDGYTF
DNA: TGTGCCAGCAGTCTCGACGGCAAAGGGGGCATAGATGGCTACACCTTC

size: .
D: TRBD1
V: TRBV20-1
J: TRBJ1-4
CDR3: CSATGGGNEKLFF
DNA: TGCAGTGCTACAGGGGGGGGGAATGAAAAACTGTTTTTT

size: .
D: .
V: TRBV27
J: TRBJ1-4
CDR3: CASSLSGRSAEKLFF
DNA: TGTGCCAGCAGTTTATCCGGCAGGTCGGCTGAAAAACTGTTTTTT

size: .
D: TRBD2
V: TRBV5-1
J: TRBJ2-1
CDR3: CASSPGLAGLAGETTYNEQFF
DNA: TGCGCCAGCAGCCCTGGGTTAGCGGGACTAGCGGGAGAAACCACCTACAATGAGCAGTTCTTC

size: .
D: TRBD2
V: TRBV15
J: TRBJ2-7
CDR3: CATSRDMKGRDEQYF
DNA: TGTGCCACCAGCAGAGATATGAAGGGGAGGGACGAGCAGTACTTC

size: .
D: .
V: TRBV27
J: TRBJ2-1
CDR3: CASSGLWNEQFF
DNA: TGTGCCAGCAGTGGACTATGGAATGAGCAGTTCTTC

size: few
D: TRBD1
V: TRBV3-1
J: TRBJ2-1
CDR3: CASSTGTGWGLGEQFF
DNA: TGTGCCAGCAGCACCGGGACAGGGTGGGGGCTAGGTGAGCAGTTCTTC

size: .
D: TRBD1
V: TRBV7-9
J: TRBJ2-5
CDR3: CASRNQGAGETQYF
DNA: TGTGCCAGCAGGAATCAGGGGGCAGGAGAGACCCAGTACTTC

size: .
D: .
V: TRBV7-3
J: TRBJ2-1
CDR3: CASGDGGSYNEQFF
DNA: TGTGCCAGCGGTGACGGGGGTTCCTACAATGAGCAGTTCTTC

size: few
D: .
V: TRBV6-5
J: TRBJ2-1
CDR3: CASSWDHSYNEQFF
DNA: TGTGCCAGCAGTTGGGACCATTCCTACAATGAGCAGTTCTTC

size: .
D: TRBD2
V: TRBV4-3
J: TRBJ2-3
CDR3: CASSQERREADTQYF
DNA: TGCGCCAGCAGCCAAGAAAGACGGGAGGCAGATACGCAGTATTTT

size: many
D: TRBD2
V: TRBV9
J: TRBJ2-1
CDR3: CASSMGLAGPPYNEQFF
DNA: TGTGCCAGCAGCATGGGACTAGCGGGGCCTCCCTACAATGAGCAGTTCTTC

size: .
D: TRBD2
V: TRBV3-1
J: TRBJ2-3
CDR3: CASSHVLADSTDTQYF
DNA: TGTGCCAGCAGCCACGTACTAGCGGATAGCACAGATACGCAGTATTTT

size: .
D: TRBD2
V: TRBV5-1
J: TRBJ2-5
CDR3: CASSLDGGRVETQYF
DNA: TGCGCCAGCAGCTTGGATGGCGGGAGGGTGGAGACCCAGTACTTC

size: .
D: .
V: TRBV3-1
J: TRBJ2-7
CDR3: CASSQEGTWYSYNEQYF
DNA: TGTGCCAGCAGCCAAGAAGGGACTTGGTACTCCTACAATGAGCAGTACTTC

size: .
D: .
V: TRBV9
J: TRBJ2-3
CDR3: CASSEGVNTDTQYF
DNA: TGTGCCAGCAGCGAGGGGGTCAACACAGATACGCAGTATTTT

size: many
D: TRBD2
V: TRBV7-2
J: TRBJ2-5
CDR3: CASSGTSGSSGTQYF
DNA: TGTGCCAGCAGCGGGACTAGCGGGAGCTCTGGGACCCAGTACTTC

size: .
D: TRBD2
V: TRBV6-1
J: TRBJ2-3
CDR3: CASSVGWEGPTYTQYF
DNA: TGTGCCAGCAGTGTAGGGTGGGAGGGGCCCACGTATACGCAGTATTTT

size: few
D: .
V: TRBV6-2/TRBV6-3
J: TRBJ2-7
CDR3: CASSYHEQYF
DNA: TGTGCCAGCAGTTACCACGAGCAGTACTTC

size: once
D: .
V: TRBV4-3
J: TRBJ2-7
CDR3: CASSQGAGDHCYEQYF
DNA: TGCGCCAGCAGCCAGGGGGCGGGAGACCACTGCTACGAGCAGTACTTC

size: few
D: .
V: TRBV10-3
J: TRBJ2-7
CDR3: CAISGGLESRYEQYF
DNA: TGTGCCATCAGTGGAGGCCTAGAGTCTCGTTACGAGCAGTACTTC